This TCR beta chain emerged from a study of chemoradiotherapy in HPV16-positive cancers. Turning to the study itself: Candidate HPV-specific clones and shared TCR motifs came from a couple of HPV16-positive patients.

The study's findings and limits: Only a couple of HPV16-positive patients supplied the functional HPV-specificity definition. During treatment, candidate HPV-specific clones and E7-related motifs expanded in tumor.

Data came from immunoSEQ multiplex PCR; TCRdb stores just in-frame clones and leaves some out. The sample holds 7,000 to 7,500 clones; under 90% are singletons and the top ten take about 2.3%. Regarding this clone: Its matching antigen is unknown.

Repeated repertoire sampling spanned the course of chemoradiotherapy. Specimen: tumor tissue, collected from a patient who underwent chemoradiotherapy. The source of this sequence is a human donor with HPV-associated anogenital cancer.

CDR3 DNA sequence: TGTGCCAGCAGCTTAACACAGGGTAAGGGTAATGAGCAGTTCTTC. Its translation is CASSLTQGKGNEQFF. The chain joins TRBV7-8 to TRBJ2-1; TRBD1 is a possible D gene (6 bases). This CDR3 region has 15 residues. Trimming left V 2 bases short and J 7 bases short, with 15 bases between. In germline, CDR1 is SGHVS, CDR2 FQNEAQ. The whole variable domain, remainder taken from reference TRBV7-8 and TRBJ2-1, is GAGVSQSPRYKVAKRGQDVALRCDPISGHVSLFWYQQALGQGPEFLTYFQNEAQLDKSGLPSDRFFAERPEGSVSTLKIQRTQQEDSAVYLCASSLTQGKGNEQFFGPGTRLTVL.